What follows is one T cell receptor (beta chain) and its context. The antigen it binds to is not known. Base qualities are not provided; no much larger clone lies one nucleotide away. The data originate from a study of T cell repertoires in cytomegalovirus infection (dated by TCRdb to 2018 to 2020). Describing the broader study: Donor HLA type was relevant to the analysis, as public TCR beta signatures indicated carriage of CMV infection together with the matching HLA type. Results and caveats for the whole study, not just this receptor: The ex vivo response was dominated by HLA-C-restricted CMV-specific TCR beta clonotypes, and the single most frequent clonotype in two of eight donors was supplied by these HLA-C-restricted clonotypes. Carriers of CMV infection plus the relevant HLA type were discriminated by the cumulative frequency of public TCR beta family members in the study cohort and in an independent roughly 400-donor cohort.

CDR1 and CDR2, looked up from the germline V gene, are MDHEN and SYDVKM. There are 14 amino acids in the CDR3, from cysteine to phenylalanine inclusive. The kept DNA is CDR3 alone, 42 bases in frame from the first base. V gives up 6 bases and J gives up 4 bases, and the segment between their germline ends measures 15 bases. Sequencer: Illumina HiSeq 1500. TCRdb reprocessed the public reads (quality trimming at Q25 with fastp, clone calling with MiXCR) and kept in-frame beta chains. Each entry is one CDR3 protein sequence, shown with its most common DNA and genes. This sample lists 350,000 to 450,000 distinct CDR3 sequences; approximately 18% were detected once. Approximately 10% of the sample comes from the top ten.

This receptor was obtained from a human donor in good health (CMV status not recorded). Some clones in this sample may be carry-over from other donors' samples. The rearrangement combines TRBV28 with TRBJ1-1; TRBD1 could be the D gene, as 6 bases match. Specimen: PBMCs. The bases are TGTGCCAGCAGACCTCAGGGGTACGGCACTGAAGCTTTCTTT. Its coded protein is CASRPQGYGTEAFF.